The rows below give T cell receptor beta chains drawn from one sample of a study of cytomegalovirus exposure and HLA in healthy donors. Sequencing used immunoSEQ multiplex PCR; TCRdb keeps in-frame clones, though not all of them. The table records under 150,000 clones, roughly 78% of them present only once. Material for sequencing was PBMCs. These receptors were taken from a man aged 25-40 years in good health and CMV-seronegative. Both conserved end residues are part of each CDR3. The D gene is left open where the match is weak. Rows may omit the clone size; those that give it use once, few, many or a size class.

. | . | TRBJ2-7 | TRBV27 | CASSSIDRSSYEQYF | TGTGCCAGCAGTTCGATCGACAGGTCATCCTACGAGCAGTACTTC
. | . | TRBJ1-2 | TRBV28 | CASSSHEGFSGYTF | TGTGCCAGCAGCTCCCATGAGGGATTCAGCGGCTACACCTTC
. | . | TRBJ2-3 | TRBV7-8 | CASSLRFRTDTQYF | TGTGCCAGCAGCTTACGGTTCCGCACAGATACGCAGTATTTT
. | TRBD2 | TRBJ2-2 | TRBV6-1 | CASSELAGGAGRTTGELFF | TGTGCCAGCAGTGAATTAGCGGGGGGGGCCGGGCGGACGACCGGGGAGCTGTTTTTT
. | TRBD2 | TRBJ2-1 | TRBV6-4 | CASSEPSGRATEQFF | TGTGCCAGCAGTGAACCTAGCGGGAGGGCCACTGAGCAGTTCTTC
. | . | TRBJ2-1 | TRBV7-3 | CASSTHRDNEQFF | TGTGCCAGCAGCACCCACAGAGACAATGAGCAGTTCTTC
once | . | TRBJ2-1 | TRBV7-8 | CASSLRDTLTYNEQFF | TGTGCCAGCAGCTTGAGGGACACCCTAACCTACAATGAGCAGTTCTTC
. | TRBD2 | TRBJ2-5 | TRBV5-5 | CASRPGLVETQYF | TGTGCCAGCAGACCGGGACTAGTAGAGACCCAGTACTTC
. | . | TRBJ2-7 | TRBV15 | CATSRGTEAGEQYF | TGTGCCACCAGCAGAGGCACAGAAGCAGGCGAGCAGTACTTC
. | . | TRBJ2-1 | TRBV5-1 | CASSLDGLNEQFF | TGCGCCAGCAGCTTGGACGGTTTGAATGAGCAGTTCTTC
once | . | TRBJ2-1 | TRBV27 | CASSLRQKTPSYNEQFF | TGTGCCAGCAGTTTAAGACAGAAGACCCCCTCCTACAATGAGCAGTTCTTC
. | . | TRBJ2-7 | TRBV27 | CASSWQGRSYEQYF | TGTGCCAGCAGTTGGCAGGGAAGATCCTACGAGCAGTACTTC